Here is one T cell receptor (beta chain) with its context. What antigen it recognizes has not been identified. A junction end diverges from the germline sequence, so it may reflect a read error. Using the deep immunoSEQ assay, TCR CDR3 regions were amplified from genomic DNA by multiplex PCR. Extracted genomic DNA from each cell subset was distributed evenly across all wells of several immunoSEQ 96-well plates, and each plate was treated as a replicate. For sorted subsets, 200 ng of genomic DNA, equivalent to about 30,000 T cell genomes, went into each replicate PCR. Purified libraries were measured with a Qubit 3.0 fluorometer, size-checked on a Bioanalyzer 2100, and measured again with the KAPA Library Quantification kit. Every immunoSEQ 96-well plate was sequenced on a dedicated single-read 150-cycle Illumina NextSeq 550 flow cell. In the authors' own workflow: Because the immunoSEQ output included only junctional sequences and no quality scores, the filtering could not be the same as the filtering used for full-length reads. To assign V/J genes and CDR3, sequences were annotated against IMGT germline references using PyIR, a Python wrapper for IgBLAST v1.9. Reads were removed for weak V/J assignments (E-value above 1e-6), missing CDR3, stop codons, out-of-frame junctions, or ambiguous translated residues. V3J clonotypes were defined as sequences sharing an identical inferred V gene, J gene, and CDR3 amino acid sequence. Percentage overlap between repertoires was computed as shared unique clonotypes divided by the size of the smaller repertoire. Repertoire richness was assessed with RTK rarefaction, the Chao1 estimator, and Recon v2.1 estimates of unobserved clonotypes. For all TCRbeta clonotypes obtained by the gDNA method from a handful of donors, generation probabilities were computed with OLGA. TCRdb retrieved this table from immuneACCESS and kept in-frame rearrangements only. Not all clones are present; in checked studies, unresolved V genes account for under half, and no reason is known for the remainder. The DNA gave D and trimming, while V, J and clone size come from that table. This sample is represented by fewer than 1.4 million clones; about four fifths of them were singletons. More than 0.55% of the sample is in the top ten clones.

The donors were healthy, HIV-negative adults with no recently reported acute infections or vaccinations. Every donor was a Caucasian adult living in Nashville, Tennessee, USA. CD4+ T cells were enriched by magnetic negative selection; naive cells were then positively selected on CD45RA, and the negative fraction formed the memory subset. After blood collection by leukapheresis, PBMCs were isolated using Ficoll-Histopaque density gradient centrifugation and then cryopreserved in the vapor phase of liquid nitrogen. Analytical flow cytometry was used to check the purity and quantity of every magnetically sorted T cell population. From each sorted fraction, genomic DNA was isolated and quantified by UV absorbance on a Nanodrop 2000c. The source of the sample is a study of shared clonotypes between healthy human individuals (dated by TCRdb to 2018 to 2020). Turning to the overall study: The cohort included a few men and a couple of women between 18 and 49 years of age. Between about 0.8 and 9 billion PBMCs per donor were obtained by leukapheresis. Libraries were prepared and TCR repertoires were sequenced by different laboratories using diverse techniques, in order to increase sequencing depth and limit assay-specific biases. Blood TCR repertoires of five healthy adults were deeply sequenced to estimate repertoire size and the extent of clonotype sharing between individuals. For each donor, CD4 naive and CD4 memory were each run on three plates, CD8 naive on two plates, and CD8 memory on one plate.

CDR1 and CDR2 (SEHNR, FQNEAQ) derive from the germline V gene (reference sequence). The CDR3 sequence holds 13 residues, the cysteine and phenylalanine included. Only the CDR3 portion is preserved as DNA: 39 bases, with reading frame beginning at the first base. Results and caveats for the whole study, not just this receptor: Because the study included only a small number of donors, the genetic and exposure-history diversity represented was limited. Sampling was restricted to blood, and TCR repertoires in tissue are likely to differ from TCR repertoires in blood. Naive subsets generally had larger estimated clonotype richness than memory subsets. Higher generation probabilities were observed for clonotypes shared by all four sorted-subset donors than for non-shared clonotypes. Even with the large sequencing depth, rarefaction of the sorted-subset datasets indicated that sequencing was incomplete. Pairwise subsampling indicated that sequencing depth was expected to affect the degree of clonotype sharing among donors. When several donors were compared, the shared fraction of clonotypes was around 5% for naive CD4, less than 4% for naive CD8, 2% to 2.5% for memory CD4, and 0.35% to 0.4% for memory CD8.

This TCR was recovered from a man aged 18 to 29 in good health. Some clones in this sample may be carry-over from other donors' samples. This sequence uses TRBV7-9 and TRBJ2-1, with TRBD2 identical over 7 junction bases. The sequenced sample was memory CD4+ T cells from PBMCs. The sample's cell subset or site label, in plain terms: CD45RA-negative fraction. CDR3 protein: CASSLDMVGGVVF. The DNA sequence is as follows: TGTGCCAGCAGCTTAGATATGGTGGGAGGGGTTGTCTTC.